This T cell receptor beta chain was sequenced for a study of human T cells and chemical hapten exposure. CDR1 KGHDR and CDR2 SFDVKD come from the germline V gene. Trimming took off 5 bases at V and 0 bases at J, with 13 bases between the two ends. The CDR3 has 16 amino acids. Time point in this sample: pre-sensitization, week 0. Stated treatment: therapeutic diphenylcyclopropenone sensitization with weekly scalp DPC. One entry per CDR3 protein, called by TCRdb with MiXCR from the RACE reads. This repertoire shows a few hundred thousand distinct CDR3 sequences, over 8% found once; its top ten account for approximately 2.2%. This clonotype was detected many times.

The sample here was whole blood, taken in connection with sensitization to the hapten diphenylcyclopropenone (DPC). The J gene is TRBJ2-1, the V gene TRBV24-1; D remains ambiguous. This sequence originates from a woman in her 40s with alopecia areata. Some clones in this sample may be carry-over from other donors' samples. CDR3 residues: CATSAAGSSSYNEQFF. The DNA of the CDR3 is TGTGCCACCAGTGCCGCCGGGTCAAGCTCCTACAATGAGCAGTTCTTC.